The clone carrying this TCR beta chain was counted a single time. Its antigen is not identified. These data are taken from a study of cytomegalovirus exposure and HLA in healthy donors. Study information: For the roughly 400 genotyped donors, 75% to 90% fell within the Caucasian-associated ancestry cluster. The study's findings and limits: Available immune exposure information covered CMV serostatus only. A later analysis linked a missense DCLRE1C variant to TCR beta V- and J-gene trimming. Specificity for CMV antigens was confirmed in vitro for three of the CMV-associated chains.

Both 60 Vbeta primers and 13 Jbeta primers went into the PCR. Clones were sequenced by immunoSEQ multiplex PCR, and TCRdb holds only the in-frame ones, with some missing. The data contain about 270,000 clones, roughly two thirds of them singletons. The CDR3 spans 14 residues. The clonotype originates from a female donor in good health and CMV-seronegative. The material sequenced was PBMCs. This chain joins TRBV1 and TRBJ2-5; whether TRBD2, the table's D call, matches the DNA was not checked. TRBV1 is deemed a pseudogene. The CDR3 loop reads CTRTGGGITGAQYF. CDR3 in DNA: TGCACCAGAACCGGCGGGGGGATAACGGGGGCCCAGTACTTC.